These T cell receptor beta chains were read from a single sample in a study of cytomegalovirus exposure and HLA in healthy donors. The assay was immunoSEQ multiplex PCR, and TCRdb's table has in-frame clones only and misses some. Among approximately 77,000 clones listed, about 73% were seen once. The material sequenced was PBMCs. All receptors come from a man between 40 and 49 years old in good health and CMV-seronegative. Each CDR3 is given with its conserved first and last residue. The D gene is left open where the match is weak. Clone sizes are given selectively: once, few, many, or a class where the clone is expanded.

v_gene,abundance,j_gene,d_gene,CDR3aa,CDR3nt
TRBV10-3,.,TRBJ2-1,.,CAISATSSYNEQFF,TGTGCCATCAGTGCGACTAGCTCCTACAATGAGCAGTTCTTC
TRBV30,.,TRBJ2-3,TRBD1,CAWAQGATQYF,TGTGCCTGGGCACAGGGGGCTACGCAGTATTTT
TRBV2,once,TRBJ2-5,TRBD1,CATIRGQAGETQYF,TGTGCCACCATCCGCGGACAGGCGGGAGAGACCCAGTACTTC
TRBV19,few,TRBJ2-1,TRBD1,CASSIDLGEGQGEFF,TGTGCCAGTAGTATAGATCTTGGGGAAGGACAGGGGGAGTTCTTC
TRBV7-3,few,TRBJ2-2,.,CASSEAHTGELFF,TGTGCCAGCAGCGAAGCCCACACCGGGGAGCTGTTTTTT
TRBV30,.,TRBJ1-2,TRBD1,CAWNAGGWDGYTF,TGTGCCTGGAATGCAGGGGGTTGGGATGGCTACACCTTC
TRBV7-2,once,TRBJ2-7,TRBD2,CASSPRMTGGEQYF,TGTGCCAGCAGCCCGCGGATGACGGGGGGCGAGCAGTACTTC
TRBV6-6,.,TRBJ2-7,.,CASSPLAGTHEQYF,TGTGCCAGCAGCCCTCTCGCGGGTACCCACGAGCAGTACTTC
TRBV28,.,TRBJ2-1,TRBD2,CASSVREGRRNEQFF,TGTGCCAGCAGTGTTCGGGAGGGTAGGAGAAATGAGCAGTTCTTC
TRBV15,.,TRBJ2-5,TRBD1,CATSRSGTAQETQYF,TGTGCCACCAGCAGAAGTGGGACAGCCCAAGAGACCCAGTACTTC
TRBV2,.,TRBJ2-1,.,CASKGEGEQFF,TGTGCCAGCAAGGGGGAAGGTGAGCAGTTCTTC
TRBV25-1,.,TRBJ2-7,.,CASSEPGKGYEQYF,TGTGCCAGCAGTGAGCCCGGGAAAGGCTACGAGCAGTACTTC
TRBV10-3,.,TRBJ2-1,.,CAISTREWGRNEQFF,TGTGCCATCAGTACCCGGGAGTGGGGCCGCAATGAGCAGTTCTTC
TRBV30,.,TRBJ1-1,.,CAWSQGQGYTEAFF,TGTGCCTGGAGTCAAGGGCAGGGATACACTGAAGCTTTCTTT
TRBV25-1,.,TRBJ1-5,.,CASSGVGRGNQPQHF,TGTGCCAGCAGTGGGGTAGGGAGGGGCAATCAGCCCCAGCATTTT
TRBV28,.,TRBJ1-2,TRBD1,CASTKGQGRGYTF,TGTGCCAGCACCAAGGGACAGGGTAGAGGCTACACCTTC
TRBV10-2,.,TRBJ1-2,TRBD1,CASSVGQGANYGYTF,TGCGCCAGCAGTGTGGGACAGGGGGCGAACTATGGCTACACCTTC